This TCR beta chain was obtained from a study of T-cell memory formation after mild COVID-19 (dated by TCRdb to 2020 to 2023). About the full investigation: TCR sequence clusters from the two donors were largely donor specific. The cohort was made up of two young adult volunteers, one female and one male, who were previously healthy. T-cell clones expanding and contracting after mild COVID-19 in two donors were tracked by longitudinal TCRalpha and TCRbeta repertoire sequencing. On the study overall, not on this receptor specifically: Some responding clones were detected in pre-infection memory, which suggested that pre-existing cross-reactive memory T cells had joined the SARS-CoV-2 response. Contracting CD4+ clones appeared mostly in the CM and EM memory subsets, whereas CD8+ clones were enriched in EMRA. Balanced CD4/CD8 phenotypes were observed for clones contracting from day 15 to 85, whereas a bias towards CD4+ was observed for a second wave of clones expanding from day 15 to 37. The study covered only two mild cases, and larger cohorts including severe cases with pre-infection samples were considered necessary. Whether the second-wave clones peaking on day 37 were SARS-CoV-2 specific was not confirmed.

CDR1 and CDR2 are drawn from the germline V gene: SGDLS, YYNGEE. V is clipped by 3 bases and J by 4 bases, and the sequence between their germline boundaries is 13 bases long. The CDR3 has 14 amino acids, counting the end cysteine and phenylalanine. Only CDR3 DNA remains: 42 bases, in frame from the first base. TCRdb lists the instrument as Illumina NovaSeq 6000. Using 5'RACE with constant-segment primers, TCRalpha and TCRbeta cDNA libraries were constructed, with sample barcodes and unique molecular identifiers added in the process. RNA was extracted from every sample with Trizol reagent. Libraries were amplified in two PCR steps, with a second sample barcode and Illumina TruSeq adapters added in the second step. The libraries were sequenced on an Illumina NovaSeq using 2 x 150 bp paired-end reads. Per the authors' processing: With migec v1.2.7, reads were demultiplexed and then collapsed into UMI-guided consensus sequences. With mixcr v2.1.11, UMI consensuses were aligned to TRA and TRB V and J templates and assembled into clonotypes. Expanded or contracted clonotypes were those called significant by both edgeR and NoisET, with noise models trained on biological replicates. For edgeR calls, a false discovery rate-adjusted p below 0.01 and a log2 fold-change threshold of 1 were applied. As an exploratory analysis of dynamics, max-normalized trajectories of the 1000 most abundant clonotypes were examined by PCA with hierarchical clustering. Each responding clone was given a CD4 or CD8 phenotype based on the CD4+ and CD8+ repertoires, which had been sequenced separately. TCRdb reprocessing: public reads trimmed at Q25 with fastp, clones called with MiXCR, in-frame beta chains kept. Records with the same CDR3 protein are collapsed into one entry carrying the most frequent genes and DNA. TCRdb, not the authors, supplied the V and J calls. The sample profile shows some 450,000 distinct CDR3 sequences; roughly 17% of them were found once. The ten largest make up approximately 21% of the sample.

Ficoll-Paque density gradient centrifugation was the method used to isolate PBMCs. This clonotype came up a few times. Its antigen target is currently unknown. No qualities accompany the bases; no much larger clone lies one base away. Sequencing was performed on PBMCs or a T cell subset sorted from them (not recorded which). The sequence was obtained from a man between 18 and 35 years old who had mild COVID-19 (a few samples of this study predate the infection). The sample titles of this study are shuffled in the database, so cell type and time point are left out; the donor was told from shared clones. The chain is made from TRBV9 and TRBJ1-1; the D segment could be TRBD1, given 5 matching bases. This receptor carries the CDR3 CASSAWGGGTEAFF. The nucleotide sequence reads as follows: TGTGCCAGCAGCGCCTGGGGGGGGGGCACTGAAGCTTTCTTT.